What follows are 28 T cell receptor beta chains derived from one specimen sequenced in a study of OX40 agonist ivuxolimab in advanced cancers. Measured with immunoSEQ multiplex PCR; TCRdb has only the in-frame clones, and not every one. Of approximately 61,000 clones in the sample, 89% were seen once. Here the sequenced sample was CD4+ or CD8+ T cells sorted from blood, taken in a trial of the OX40 agonist ivuxolimab. The origin of the receptors is an adult with an advanced solid tumor such as melanoma, head and neck, liver or kidney cancer.

The chain links TRBV2 to TRBJ2-5; tentatively, D is TRBD1 (6 bases). CDR1 and CDR2 (germline): SNHLY, FYNNEI. The CDR3 spans 14 residues. The ends were cut back, 10 bases at V and 4 bases at J, with 19 bases in the middle. CDR3 nucleotide sequence: TGTGCCAACAAGGACAGAGGAGGAAGAGAGACCCAGTACTTC. Encoded protein: CANKDRGGRETQYF. The complete variable domain, with remaining parts taken from reference TRBV2 and TRBJ2-5, reads EPEVTQTPSHQVTQMGQEVILRCVPISNHLYFYWYRQILGQKVEFLVSFYNNEISEKSEIFDDQFSVERPDGSNFTLKIRSTKLEDSAMYFCANKDRGGRETQYFGPGTRLLVL.

The chain is built from TRBV6-5 and TRBJ2-2; D gene ambiguous. V lost 0 bases to trimming and J lost 0 bases, with 8 bases between them. The CDR3 is made up of 16 amino acids. The germline CDR1 and CDR2 sequences are MNHEY and SVGAGI. Here the CDR3 DNA reads TGTGCCAGCAGTTACTCGGGCAGTCCGAACACCGGGGAGCTGTTTTTT. Translated: CASSYSGSPNTGELFF.

The chain carries TRBV27 and TRBJ2-5; 11 nucleotides match TRBD2. CDR1 is MNHEY, CDR2 SMNVEV, per germline (reference sequence). The CDR3 covers 14 residues. The junction had 4 bases not matched to a gene; V was cut back by 5 bases and J by 5 bases. CDR3 sequence reads: CASSLTSGTETQYF. In DNA form, the CDR3 reads TGTGCCAGCAGTCTGACTAGCGGGACGGAGACCCAGTACTTC.

V gene TRBV28 combines with J gene TRBJ2-5; the D gene is possibly TRBD1 (6 bases). Trimming left V 6 bases short and J 1 base short, with 12 bases between. The V gene's germline CDR1 is MDHEN and CDR2 SYDVKM. This CDR3 comprises 14 residues. The DNA for the CDR3 is TGTGCCAGCAGCCCAACAGGGAGCCAAGAGACCCAGTACTTC. It specifies CASSPTGSQETQYF. The full variable domain, completed using reference TRBV28 and TRBJ2-5, is DVKVTQSSRYLVKRTGEKVFLECVQDMDHENMFWYRQDPGLGLRLIYFSYDVKMKEKGDIPEGYSVSREKKERFSLILESASTNQTSMYLCASSPTGSQETQYFGPGTRLLVL.

This chain joins TRBV28 and TRBJ1-5, with 9 bases matching TRBD1. Trimming took 6 bases from V and 7 from J; bases not matched to a gene: 7. This CDR3 comprises 14 residues. Germline CDR1 MDHEN, CDR2 SYDVKM. The CDR3 coding sequence is TGTGCCAGCAGCCCTGGGACAGGGTGGCAGCCCCAGCATTTT. This codes for CASSPGTGWQPQHF.

The chain links TRBV11-2 to TRBJ2-7, with 7 positions matching TRBD1. V shed 3 bases, J shed 6 bases, and the junction held 8 bases outside the gene matches. Germline CDR1 SGHAT, CDR2 FQNNGV. The CDR3 sequence is 14 residues long. The CDR3 DNA sequence: TGTGCCAGCAGCTTTGGGCGGACAGGCTTCGAGCAGTACTTC. Its protein is CASSFGRTGFEQYF.

This chain joins TRBV27 and TRBJ2-2; no firm D call. The ends were cut back, 8 bases at V and 2 bases at J, with 15 bases in the middle. Germline V gene sequence: CDR1 MNHEY, CDR2 SMNVEV (reference sequence). The CDR3 has 15 amino acids. The CDR3 reads CASAPRASNTGELFF. CDR3 coding DNA: TGTGCCAGCGCCCCTCGGGCTTCCAACACCGGGGAGCTGTTTTTT.

The chain joins TRBV19 to TRBJ1-3; no clear D. Looked up from germline, CDR1 is LNHDA and CDR2 is SQIVND (reference sequence). Trimming cost V 7 bases and J 0 bases, with 7 bases left between them. This CDR3 is 13 amino acids long. The CDR3 protein is CASKDNSGNTIYF. CDR3 sequence (DNA): TGTGCCAGTAAGGATAACTCTGGAAACACCATATATTTT.

The chain uses TRBV6-5 and TRBJ1-4; 8 bases agree with TRBD1. CDR1 and CDR2 from the germline V gene are MNHEY and SVGAGI. The CDR3 is made up of 15 amino acids. The V gene end was trimmed by 5 bases and the J gene end by 4 bases; junction bases not matched to a gene: 6. CDR3 bases: TGTGCCAGCAGTCTAAACAGGGGGATTAATGAAAAACTGTTTTTT. Its protein product is CASSLNRGINEKLFF.

V and J are TRBV7-9 and TRBJ2-7; possibly TRBD1 for D (6 bases). The germline V gene has CDR1 SEHNR and CDR2 FQNEAQ (reference sequence). This CDR3 region has 15 residues. The V and J ends lost 4 bases and 0 bases respectively, with 13 bases between them. The chain's CDR3 is CASSSQGSGSYEQYF. The CDR3 DNA reads as TGTGCCAGCAGCTCACAGGGCTCCGGCTCCTACGAGCAGTACTTC.

The V and J genes are TRBV7-6 and TRBJ2-7; D unresolved. Germline-derived CDR1 and CDR2 are SGHVS and FNYEAQ. Between the trimmed V and J ends, which lost 5 bases and 3 bases, there was a span of 8 bases. The CDR3 is made up of 12 amino acids. The CDR3 nucleotides are TGTGCCAGCAGCCCCCTGGGCTACGAGCAGTACTTC. As protein: CASSPLGYEQYF. Drawing the rest from reference TRBV7-6 and TRBJ2-7, the complete variable domain is GAGVSQSPRYKVTKRGQDVALRCDPISGHVSLYWYRQALGQGPEFLTYFNYEAQQDKSGLPNDRFSAERPEGSISTLTIQRTEQRDSAMYRCASSPLGYEQYFGPGTRLTVT.

The chain links TRBV5-6 to TRBJ2-5; maybe TRBD2 (6 bases). From germline, CDR1 is SGHDT and CDR2 YYEEEE. V was clipped by 6 bases and J by 11 bases, with 23 bases between them. The CDR3 consists of 14 residues. The CDR3 protein is CASTTGDGGSGQYF. The CDR3 DNA follows: TGTGCCAGCACAACGGGAGACGGAGGAAGCGGGCAGTACTTC.

The chain couples TRBV15 to TRBJ2-1, with TRBD2 matching 11 bases. Germline CDR1 reads LNHNV; CDR2 reads YYDKDF (reference sequence). Losses at the gene ends were 5 bases for V and 4 bases for J; bases not matched to a gene: 10. The CDR3 contains 17 residues. For the CDR3, the DNA is TGTGCCACCAGCGATGTCCCGACTAGCGGGGAATACAATGAGCAGTTCTTC. Protein sequence: CATSDVPTSGEYNEQFF. Full variable domain (remainder filled in from reference TRBV15 and TRBJ2-1): DAMVIQNPRYQVTQFGKPVTLSCSQTLNHNVMYWYQQKSSQAPKLLFHYYDKDFNNEADTPDNFQSRRPNTSFCFLDIRSPGLGDTAMYLCATSDVPTSGEYNEQFFGPGTRLTVL.

The V and J genes are TRBV7-2 and TRBJ2-7; 9 bases match TRBD2. V was pared by 3 bases and J by 7 bases, with 7 bases of the junction left unmatched. CDR3 length: 14 amino acids. Germline loops: CDR1 SGHTA, CDR2 FQGNSA. CDR3 region: CASSLISGGPEQYF. DNA for the CDR3: TGTGCCAGCAGCTTGATTAGCGGGGGACCGGAGCAGTACTTC. The full variable domain, rest sourced from reference TRBV7-2 and TRBJ2-7, is GAGVSQSPSNKVTEKGKDVELRCDPISGHTALYWYRQSLGQGLEFLIYFQGNSAPDKSGLPSDRFSAERTGGSVSTLTIQRTQQEDSAVYLCASSLISGGPEQYFGPGTRLTVT.

The rearrangement uses TRBV7-9 and TRBJ2-3; no reliable D call. Trimming removed 6 bases at V and 3 bases at J, with 7 bases between. Germline CDR1 and CDR2: SEHNR and FQNEAQ (reference sequence). There are 12 residues in the CDR3. The CDR3 protein is CASRGRTDTQYF. CDR3 DNA: TGTGCCAGCAGGGGTCGGACAGATACGCAGTATTTT.

This clone is classed as medium-sized. The chain couples TRBV7-2 to TRBJ1-1; no firm D call. The CDR3 contains 13 residues. Between the trimmed V and J ends, which lost 2 bases and 2 bases, there was a span of 6 bases. The germline gives CDR1 SGHTA, CDR2 FQGNSA. This CDR3 reads CASSLYENTEAFF. The CDR3 nucleotides are TGTGCCAGCAGCTTATACGAAAACACTGAAGCTTTCTTT.

J is TRBJ1-1 and V is TRBV14; 7 bases agree with TRBD1. CDR1 SGHDN and CDR2 FVKESK come from the germline V gene. CDR3 length: 13 amino acids. Unmatched junction bases numbered 4, after V lost 6 bases and J lost 3 bases. Written as DNA, the CDR3 is TGTGCCAGCAGGCCCAGGGGGGACACTGAAGCTTTCTTT. It yields the protein CASRPRGDTEAFF.

This rearrangement joins TRBV19 to TRBJ2-2, with D tentatively TRBD1 or TRBD2 (5 bases each). The CDR3 runs to 17 residues. V was trimmed by 5 bases and J by 2 bases, leaving 18 bases between them. Germline values: CDR1 LNHDA, CDR2 SQIVND (reference sequence). CDR3 loop: CASSQRGRDVNTGELFF. The CDR3 DNA is TGTGCCAGTAGTCAGAGGGGTAGGGACGTAAACACCGGGGAGCTGTTTTTT.

This clone was seen just once. This chain uses TRBV13 with TRBJ2-5, with 9 bases lining up with TRBD2. The end of the DNA aligns better with TRBJ2-7, so the J call may be wrong. Germline CDR1 PRHDT, CDR2 FYEKMQ (reference sequence). The CDR3 has 15 amino acids. Here the CDR3 reads CASSQGRTSEYEQYF. CDR3 in DNA: TGTGCCAGCAGCCAAGGCCGGACTAGCGAGTACGAGCAGTACTTC.

This clone was recorded a few times. The chain is built from TRBV4-3 and TRBJ2-7, with TRBD2 as a possible D gene (5 bases). The CDR3 length is 15 residues. The V gene lost 0 bases and the J gene lost 2 bases, with 11 bases spanning the gap. Germline values: CDR1 LGHNA, CDR2 YSLEER. The CDR3 here is CASSQEEYGTYEQYF. CDR3 in DNA: TGCGCCAGCAGCCAAGAAGAGTACGGGACCTACGAGCAGTACTTC.

V and J are TRBV19 and TRBJ2-1; TRBD1 might be the D (6 bases). The CDR3 has 11 amino acids. CDR1 and CDR2 from the germline V gene are LNHDA and SQIVND (reference sequence). V was pared by 9 bases and J by 9 bases, with 12 bases between. CDR3 region: CASQGYAEQFF. DNA of the CDR3: TGTGCCAGCCAGGGGTACGCTGAGCAGTTCTTC. Based on the CDR3 plus reference TRBV19 and TRBJ2-1, the full variable domain is DGGITQSPKYLFRKEGQNVTLSCEQNLNHDAMYWYRQDPGQGLRLIYYSQIVNDFQKGDIAEGYSVSREKKESFPLTVTSAQKNPTAFYLCASQGYAEQFFGPGTRLTVL.

The V gene is TRBV5-4, the J gene TRBJ1-1; D might be TRBD1 (5 bases). V lost 0 bases to trimming and J lost 8 bases, with 8 bases between them. CDR1 SGHNT and CDR2 YYREEE come from the germline V gene (reference sequence). The CDR3 is 12 amino acids. As DNA, the CDR3 is TGTGCCAGCAGCTTGGGACAGTTAGAAGCTTTCTTT. It translates to CASSLGQLEAFF. The complete variable domain, with remaining parts taken from reference TRBV5-4 and TRBJ1-1, reads ETGVTQSPTHLIKTRGQQVTLRCSSQSGHNTVSWYQQALGQGPQFIFQYYREEENGRGNFPPRFSGLQFPNYSSELNVNALELDDSALYLCASSLGQLEAFFGQGTRLTVV.

V gene TRBV27 combines with J gene TRBJ2-1, with TRBD1 matching over 7 bases. The J segment lost 2 bases and the V segment lost 3 bases, leaving 1 base of the junction unmatched. Germline CDR1 is MNHEY and CDR2 is SMNVEV (reference sequence). CDR3 length equals 14 residues. DNA for the CDR3: TGTGCCAGCAGTTTCAGGGGGACCTACAATGAGCAGTTCTTC. It yields the protein CASSFRGTYNEQFF.

The chain recombines TRBV28 with TRBJ2-2; D unresolved. CDR3 size: 15 residues. The V gene lost 3 bases and the J gene lost 6 bases, with 14 bases spanning the gap. The germline V gene encodes CDR1 MDHEN and CDR2 SYDVKM. The CDR3 protein is CASSFVIGPSGELFF. The CDR3 nucleotides are TGTGCCAGCAGTTTTGTCATAGGACCGTCCGGGGAGCTGTTTTTT.

The chain combines TRBV4-2 with TRBJ2-7; D perhaps matches TRBD2 (5 bases). The CDR3 loop spans 14 amino acids. Per germline, CDR1 LGHNA and CDR2 YNFKEQ. V was shortened by 5 bases and J by 4 bases, with 15 bases between the two germline ends. Here the CDR3 reads CASSSWESAYEQYF. CDR3 in DNA: TGTGCCAGCAGCTCCTGGGAGAGCGCATACGAGCAGTACTTC.

The chain carries TRBV6-5 and TRBJ2-7; tentatively, D is TRBD2 (6 bases). V was clipped by 7 bases and J by 5 bases, with 15 bases between them. There are 13 residues in the CDR3. Germline V lookup: CDR1 MNHEY, CDR2 SVGAGI. CDR3 sequence: CASKGGEDHEQYF. The CDR3 DNA reads TGTGCCAGCAAAGGAGGGGAGGACCACGAGCAGTACTTC.

CDR3 loop: CASSLYSNQPQHF. In DNA, the CDR3 is TGCGCCAGCAGCTTATATAGCAATCAGCCCCAGCATTTT. The J gene is TRBJ1-5, the V gene TRBV5-1; D gene unclear. The CDR3 has 13 residues. The V end lost 2 bases, the J end lost 0 bases, and 3 bases lay between the germline ends. The germline V gene has CDR1 SGHRS and CDR2 YFSETQ.

The gene calls are TRBV4-3 and TRBJ2-6; perhaps TRBD2 as D (6 bases). The V gene lost 0 bases and the J gene lost 0 bases, with 21 bases spanning the gap. This CDR3 has 21 residues. Germline CDR1 LGHNA, CDR2 YSLEER. The CDR3 coding sequence is TGCGCCAGCAGCCAAGATCTGACTGGGTTAGCGGAATACTCTGGGGCCAACGTCCTGACTTTC. Protein product: CASSQDLTGLAEYSGANVLTF.